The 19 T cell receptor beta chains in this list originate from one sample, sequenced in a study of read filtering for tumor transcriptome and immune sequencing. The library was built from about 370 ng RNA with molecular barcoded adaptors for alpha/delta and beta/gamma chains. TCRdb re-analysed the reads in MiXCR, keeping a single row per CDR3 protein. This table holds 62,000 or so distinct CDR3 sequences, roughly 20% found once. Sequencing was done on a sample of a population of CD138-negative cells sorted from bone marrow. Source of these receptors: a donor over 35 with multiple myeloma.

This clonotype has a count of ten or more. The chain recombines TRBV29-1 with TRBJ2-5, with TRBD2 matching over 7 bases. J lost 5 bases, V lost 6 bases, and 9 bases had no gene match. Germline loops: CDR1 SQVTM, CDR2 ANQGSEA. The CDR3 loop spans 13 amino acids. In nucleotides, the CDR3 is TGCAGCGTAAACACGGGAGCGGGGGAGACCCAGTACTTC. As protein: CSVNTGAGETQYF.

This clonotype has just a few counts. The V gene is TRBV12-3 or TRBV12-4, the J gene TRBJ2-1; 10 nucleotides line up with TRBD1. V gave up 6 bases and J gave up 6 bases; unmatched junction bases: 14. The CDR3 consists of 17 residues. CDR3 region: CASSRWDRGLSRNEQFF. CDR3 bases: TGTGCCAGCAGCCGCTGGGACAGGGGTCTTTCACGCAATGAGCAGTTCTTC.

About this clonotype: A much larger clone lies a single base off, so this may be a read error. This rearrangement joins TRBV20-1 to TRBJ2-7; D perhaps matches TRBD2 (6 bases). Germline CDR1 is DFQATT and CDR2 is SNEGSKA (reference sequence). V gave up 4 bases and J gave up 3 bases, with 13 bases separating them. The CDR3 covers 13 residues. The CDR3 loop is CSATLTRDYEQYF. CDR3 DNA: TGCAGTGCTACCCTGACTAGAGACTACGAGCAGTACTTC.

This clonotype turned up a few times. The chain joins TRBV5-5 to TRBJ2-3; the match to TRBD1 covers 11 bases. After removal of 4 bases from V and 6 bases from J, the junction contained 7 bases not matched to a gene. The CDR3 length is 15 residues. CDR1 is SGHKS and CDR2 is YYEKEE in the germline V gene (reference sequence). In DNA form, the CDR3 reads TGTGCCAGCAGCCCTAGGACAGGGGGCGAGGATACGCAGTATTTT. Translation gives CASSPRTGGEDTQYF.

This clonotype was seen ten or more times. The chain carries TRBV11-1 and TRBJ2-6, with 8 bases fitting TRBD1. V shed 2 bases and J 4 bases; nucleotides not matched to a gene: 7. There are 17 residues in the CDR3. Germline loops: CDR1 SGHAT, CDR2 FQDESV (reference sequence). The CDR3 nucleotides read TGTGCCAGCAGCTTAAGGGACAGGTCTATGGGGGCCAACGTCCTGACTTTC. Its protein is CASSLRDRSMGANVLTF.

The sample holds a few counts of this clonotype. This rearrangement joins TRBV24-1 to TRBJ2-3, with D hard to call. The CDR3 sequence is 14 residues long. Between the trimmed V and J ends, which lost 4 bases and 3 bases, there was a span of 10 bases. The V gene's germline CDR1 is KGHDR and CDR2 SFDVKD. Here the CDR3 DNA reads TGTGCCACCAGTGAGTCGATAGGAACAGATACGCAGTATTTT. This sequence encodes CATSESIGTDTQYF.

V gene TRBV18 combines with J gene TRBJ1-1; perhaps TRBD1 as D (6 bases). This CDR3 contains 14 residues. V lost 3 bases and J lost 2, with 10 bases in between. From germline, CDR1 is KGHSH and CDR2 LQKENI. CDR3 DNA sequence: TGTGCCAGCTCACCCAACAGGGAAAACACTGAAGCTTTCTTT. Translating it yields CASSPNRENTEAFF. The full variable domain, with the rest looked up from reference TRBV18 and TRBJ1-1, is NAGVMQNPRHLVRRRGQEARLRCSPMKGHSHVYWYRQLPEEGLKFMVYLQKENIIDESGMPKERFSAEFPKEGPSILRIQQVVRGDSAAYFCASSPNRENTEAFFGQGTRLTVV.

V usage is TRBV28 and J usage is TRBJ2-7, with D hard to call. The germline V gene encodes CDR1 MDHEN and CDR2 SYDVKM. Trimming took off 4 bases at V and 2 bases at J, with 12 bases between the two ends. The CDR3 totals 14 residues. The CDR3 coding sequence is TGTGCCAGCAGTTATCGAGGACGGACCTACGAGCAGTACTTC. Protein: CASSYRGRTYEQYF.

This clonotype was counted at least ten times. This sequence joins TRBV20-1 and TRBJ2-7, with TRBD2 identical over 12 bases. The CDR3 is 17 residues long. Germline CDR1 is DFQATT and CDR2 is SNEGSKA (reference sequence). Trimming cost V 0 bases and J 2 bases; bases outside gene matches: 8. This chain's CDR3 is CSARDGLAGSLTYEQYF. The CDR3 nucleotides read TGCAGTGCTAGAGACGGACTAGCGGGAAGTCTCACCTACGAGCAGTACTTC.

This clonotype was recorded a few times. The CDR3 DNA follows: TGTGCCAGCAGCTTAGGACTAGCGCAAGAGACCCAGTACTTC. Translation gives CASSLGLAQETQYF. V gene TRBV7-2 combines with J gene TRBJ2-5, with 8 nucleotides matching TRBD2. Per the germline V gene, CDR1 is SGHTA and CDR2 is FQGNSA. V trimming: 1 base; J trimming: 2 bases; junction bases outside the gene matches: 0. The CDR3 length is 14 residues. The whole variable domain, remainder taken from reference TRBV7-2 and TRBJ2-5, is GAGVSQSPSNKVTEKGKDVELRCDPISGHTALYWYRQSLGQGLEFLIYFQGNSAPDKSGLPSDRFSAERTGGSVSTLTIQRTQQEDSAVYLCASSLGLAQETQYFGPGTRLLVL.

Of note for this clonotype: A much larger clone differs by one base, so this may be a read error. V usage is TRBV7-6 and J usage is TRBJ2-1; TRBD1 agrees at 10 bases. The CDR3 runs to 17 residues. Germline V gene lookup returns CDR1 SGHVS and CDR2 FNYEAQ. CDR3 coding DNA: TGTGCCAGCAGCTCCCCAGGTCTGGGACAGGGGAGGAATGATCAGTTCTTC. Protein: CASSSPGLGQGRNDQFF.

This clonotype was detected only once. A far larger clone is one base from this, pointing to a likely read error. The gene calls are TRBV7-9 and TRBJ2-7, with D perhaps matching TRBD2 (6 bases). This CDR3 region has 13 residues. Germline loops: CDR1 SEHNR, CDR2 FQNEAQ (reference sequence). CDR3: CASCFGGRYEQYF. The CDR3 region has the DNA TGTGCCAGCTGCTTTGGGGGGAGGTACGAGCAGTACTTC.

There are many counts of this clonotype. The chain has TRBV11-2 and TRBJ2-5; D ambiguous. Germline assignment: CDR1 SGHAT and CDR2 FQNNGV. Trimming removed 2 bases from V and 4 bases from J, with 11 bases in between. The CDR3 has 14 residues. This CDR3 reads CASSLFGSRETQYF. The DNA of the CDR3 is TGTGCCAGCAGCTTATTTGGGTCCCGAGAGACCCAGTACTTC. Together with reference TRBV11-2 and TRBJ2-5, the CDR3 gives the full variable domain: EAGVAQSPRYKIIEKRQSVAFWCNPISGHATLYWYQQILGQGPKLLIQFQNNGVVDDSQLPKDRFSAERLKGVDSTLKIQPAKLEDSAVYLCASSLFGSRETQYFGPGTRLLVL.

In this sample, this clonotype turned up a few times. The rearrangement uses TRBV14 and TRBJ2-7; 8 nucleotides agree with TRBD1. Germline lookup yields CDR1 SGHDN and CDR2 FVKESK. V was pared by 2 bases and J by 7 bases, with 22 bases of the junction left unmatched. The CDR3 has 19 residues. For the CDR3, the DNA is TGTGCCAGCAGCCAATCCCTCGGAGGACAGGGCCATCCCCTTGAGGAGCAGTACTTC. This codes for CASSQSLGGQGHPLEEQYF.

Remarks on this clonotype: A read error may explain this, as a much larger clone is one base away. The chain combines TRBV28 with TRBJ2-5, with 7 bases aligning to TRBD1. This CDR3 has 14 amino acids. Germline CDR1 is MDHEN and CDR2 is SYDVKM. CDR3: CASTLGTAQETRYF. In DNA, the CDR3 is TGTGCCAGCACCTTAGGGACAGCCCAAGAGACCCGGTACTTC.

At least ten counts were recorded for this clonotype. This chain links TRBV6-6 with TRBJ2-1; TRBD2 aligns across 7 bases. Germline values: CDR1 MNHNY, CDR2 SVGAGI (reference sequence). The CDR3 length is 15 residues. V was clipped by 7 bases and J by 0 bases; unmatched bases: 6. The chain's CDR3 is CASTPGRLSYNEQFF. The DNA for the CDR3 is TGTGCCAGCACCCCCGGGAGGCTCTCCTACAATGAGCAGTTCTTC.

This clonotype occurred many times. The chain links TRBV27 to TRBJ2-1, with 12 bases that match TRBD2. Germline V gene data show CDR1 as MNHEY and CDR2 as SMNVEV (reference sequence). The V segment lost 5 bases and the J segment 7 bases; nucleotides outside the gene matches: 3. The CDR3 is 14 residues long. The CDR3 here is CASSLAGGPNEQFF. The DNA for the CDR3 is TGTGCCAGCAGTCTAGCGGGAGGGCCAAATGAGCAGTTCTTC.

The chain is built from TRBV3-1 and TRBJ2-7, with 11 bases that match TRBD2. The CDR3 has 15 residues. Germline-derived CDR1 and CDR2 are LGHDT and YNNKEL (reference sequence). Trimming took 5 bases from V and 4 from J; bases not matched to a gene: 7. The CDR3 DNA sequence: TGTGCCAGCAGCTCCGGGACTAGCGGTTATTACGAGCAGTACTTC. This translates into CASSSGTSGYYEQYF.

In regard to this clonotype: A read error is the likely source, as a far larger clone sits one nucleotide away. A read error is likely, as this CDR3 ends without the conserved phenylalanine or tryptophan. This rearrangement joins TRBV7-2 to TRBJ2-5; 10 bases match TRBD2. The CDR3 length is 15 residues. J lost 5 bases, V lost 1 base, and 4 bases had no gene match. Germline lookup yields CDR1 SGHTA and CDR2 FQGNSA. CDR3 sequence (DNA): TGTGCCAGCAGCTTAGAGCGGGGGGGCCGTGAGACCCAGTACCTC. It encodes CASSLERGGRETQYL.